This T cell receptor beta chain emerged from a study of T cells in localized non-small cell lung cancer. Study-wide results and caveats: Adjacent lung exhibited a median of 57 among the 100 most abundant tumor clones.

Clones were sequenced by immunoSEQ multiplex PCR, and TCRdb holds only the in-frame ones, with some missing. The table has 900 to 1,200 clones, 35% to 40% seen once. The CDR3 has 16 amino acids. Germline values: CDR1 SGHNT, CDR2 YENEEA. The ends lost 6 bases at V and 4 bases at J; junction bases unmatched: 10. With respect to this clone: Its antigen is unidentified.

The sequence was collected from a man aged 40-75 years with stage III lung adenocarcinoma. The chain carries TRBV11-3 and TRBJ1-4; 8 nucleotides line up with TRBD1. The sample here was normal lung tissue next to the tumor, taken before any cancer treatment. The CDR3 is CASRLTGVGNNEKLFF. CDR3 nucleotide sequence: TGTGCCAGCAGGTTGACAGGGGTAGGAAATAATGAAAAACTGTTTTTT. The whole variable domain, filled in from reference TRBV11-3 and TRBJ1-4, reads EAGVVQSPRYKIIEKKQPVAFWCNPISGHNTLYWYLQNLGQGPELLIRYENEEAVDDSQLPKDRFSAERLKGVDSTLKIQPAELGDSAVYLCASRLTGVGNNEKLFFGSGTQLSVL.